Following are 8 T cell receptor beta chains from one sample sequenced in a study of cytomegalovirus exposure and HLA in healthy donors. A multiplex PCR was run with 60 Vbeta primers and 13 Jbeta primers. The assay was immunoSEQ multiplex PCR, and TCRdb's table has in-frame clones only and misses some. The sample consists of under 200,000 clones, about 79% of them appearing once. The material sequenced was PBMCs. The receptors were gathered from a middle-aged man in good health and CMV-seropositive.

This clone was observed a handful of times. The chain is built from TRBV19 and TRBJ1-5, with TRBD1 as a possible D gene (5 bases). V lost 7 bases and J 6 bases, leaving 28 bases between the germline ends. The germline CDR1 and CDR2 sequences are LNHDA and SQIVND (reference sequence). CDR3 size: 18 residues. The chain's CDR3 is CASTTDAGIGLRSQPQHF. The DNA of the CDR3 is TGTGCCAGTACAACGGACGCAGGGATAGGTCTCCGGAGTCAGCCCCAGCATTTT.

The chain couples TRBV7-9 to TRBJ2-5; TRBD2 agrees at 7 bases. V lost 6 bases and J lost 0; bases outside the gene matches: 7. CDR1 is SEHNR, CDR2 FQNEAQ, per germline (reference sequence). CDR3 length: 15 amino acids. Written as DNA, the CDR3 is TGTGCCAGCAGTCCGAAGGGGACTAACCAAGAGACCCAGTACTTC. This encodes CASSPKGTNQETQYF.

The rearrangement uses TRBV30 and TRBJ1-3; 7 bases map to TRBD1. The CDR3 loop spans 16 amino acids. CDR1 and CDR2 from the germline V gene are GTSNPN and SVGIG (reference sequence). With V trimmed by 4 bases and J by 5 bases, 14 bases remained unmatched. The CDR3 spells CAWTNPRQGLRNTIYF. CDR3 in DNA: TGTGCCTGGACAAACCCAAGACAGGGCCTACGAAACACCATATATTTT.

V is TRBV4-2 and J is TRBJ2-3; 7 positions agree with TRBD1. Germline V gene lookup returns CDR1 LGHNA and CDR2 YNFKEQ. The CDR3 extends over 16 amino acids. V lost 5 bases, J lost 2 bases, and 10 bases stayed unmatched. The CDR3 region is CASSFWTGPNTDTQYF. The CDR3 DNA reads as TGTGCCAGCAGCTTCTGGACAGGTCCGAACACAGATACGCAGTATTTT.

V and J are TRBV12-1 and TRBJ2-2; the table's D call TRBD2 went unverified against the DNA. TRBV12-1 is labeled a pseudogene. The CDR3 contains 16 residues. The CDR3 DNA reads as TGTGCCAGCAGCTCCACCGGGACTATAGGCACCGGGGAGCTGTTTTTT. It is translated as CASSSTGTIGTGELFF.

This rearrangement joins TRBV27 to TRBJ1-5, with 11 positions matching TRBD1. Germline V gene lookup returns CDR1 MNHEY and CDR2 SMNVEV (reference sequence). The junction had 8 bases not matched to a gene; V was cut back by 5 bases and J by 11 bases. This CDR3 region has 14 residues. The CDR3 nucleotides are TGTGCCAGCAGTGCCGGGACAGGGGGTCCCTCCCAGCATTTT. This translates into CASSAGTGGPSQHF.

The V gene is TRBV14, the J gene TRBJ2-7; TRBD1 is a possible D gene (7 bases). CDR1 and CDR2 from the germline V gene are SGHDN and FVKESK. The CDR3 is 15 amino acids. Trimming left V 1 base short and J 5 bases short, with 15 bases between. CDR3 residues: CASSQGTSQGDEQYV. CDR3 coding DNA: TGTGCCAGCAGCCAAGGAACTAGCCAGGGGGACGAGCAGTACGTC.

This clone has a handful of counts. The chain links TRBV7-3 to TRBJ2-1, with 8 bases fitting TRBD2. Trimming removed 0 bases from V and 7 bases from J; junction bases left unmatched: 8. The CDR3 runs to 16 residues. From germline, CDR1 is SGHTA and CDR2 FQGTGA. This CDR3 reads CASSLTLAGDRNEQFF. For the CDR3, the DNA is TGTGCCAGCAGCTTAACGCTAGCGGGCGATAGGAATGAGCAGTTCTTC.